Shown below are 27 T cell receptor beta chains from a single sample sequenced in a study of blood T cell repertoires in COVID-19. Measured with immunoSEQ multiplex PCR; TCRdb has only the in-frame clones, and not every one. This table holds roughly 42,000 clones, around 90% found once. Sequencing was performed on peripheral blood. The receptors originated from a man in his forties or fifties with active COVID-19.

This clone appeared once. V gene TRBV27 combines with J gene TRBJ2-6; 7 bases line up with TRBD1. The junction had 4 bases not matched to a gene; V was cut back by 6 bases and J by 2 bases. The germline V gene has CDR1 MNHEY and CDR2 SMNVEV (reference sequence). The CDR3 consists of 15 residues. CDR3 residues: CASSPGQAGANVLTF. The DNA of the CDR3 is TGTGCCAGCAGCCCCGGACAGGCTGGGGCCAACGTCCTGACTTTC.

V is TRBV7-2 and J is TRBJ1-1, with D possibly matching TRBD1 (5 bases). Trimming stripped 7 bases from V and 5 bases from J, with 23 bases between. The CDR3 contains 16 residues. Per germline, CDR1 SGHTA and CDR2 FQGNSA. The CDR3 is CASTFSGTPGGTEAFF. DNA for the CDR3: TGTGCCAGCACCTTTAGCGGGACTCCGGGTGGTACTGAAGCTTTCTTT.

The rearrangement uses TRBV5-3 and TRBJ1-1; 8 bases map to TRBD1. TRBV5-3 belongs to the ORF category, with a function that is uncertain. This CDR3 has 14 residues. V was clipped by 3 bases and J by 7 bases; unmatched bases: 8. CDR3 nucleotide sequence: TGTGCCAGAAGCTCCCGGGACAGGAGAAGTGAAGCTTTCTTT. Amino acid sequence: CARSSRDRRSEAFF.

In DNA, the CDR3 is TGTGCCAGCAGTGCCTCGCGAGGGACTGGGGCCAACGTCCTGACTTTC. Its protein product is CASSASRGTGANVLTF. The gene calls are TRBV6-1 and TRBJ2-6, with D possibly being TRBD2 (5 bases). Germline CDR1 MNHNS, CDR2 SASEGT. The CDR3 runs to 16 residues. V lost 4 bases and J lost 2, with 12 bases in between.

This sequence joins TRBV6-5 and TRBJ1-1, with D tentatively TRBD1 (5 bases). CDR3 length equals 14 residues. Deletions cut 0 bases from V and 2 bases from J, with 7 bases between. The germline V gene has CDR1 MNHEY and CDR2 SVGAGI. The CDR3 region is CASSYSDRNTEAFF. The DNA for the CDR3 is TGTGCCAGCAGTTACTCAGACAGAAACACTGAAGCTTTCTTT.

Written as DNA, the CDR3 is TGCAGTGCTAGTAAACCTAGCGGGGGAGAGACCCAGTACTTC. This codes for CSASKPSGGETQYF. This sequence joins TRBV20-1 and TRBJ2-5; 10 bases are a match to TRBD2. The germline gives CDR1 DFQATT, CDR2 SNEGSKA (reference sequence). The CDR3 is 14 amino acids. Losses at the gene ends were 3 bases for V and 4 bases for J; bases not matched to a gene: 5.

This sequence joins TRBV6-6 and TRBJ1-2; possibly TRBD1 for D (5 bases). The CDR3 contains 14 residues. Trimming took off 2 bases at V and 13 bases at J, with 20 bases between the two ends. Germline CDR1 MNHNY, CDR2 SVGAGI (reference sequence). The CDR3 DNA follows: TGTGCCAGCAGTTACCACACGCCCGGACAAAACGGCACCTTC. Translation gives CASSYHTPGQNGTF.

The chain carries TRBV27 and TRBJ1-2; tentative D call: TRBD1 (5 bases). Trimming left V 4 bases short and J 8 bases short, with 11 bases between. The length of the CDR3 is 12 residues. The germline V gene encodes CDR1 MNHEY and CDR2 SMNVEV (reference sequence). The CDR3 spells CASSSGQRGYTF. The CDR3 nucleotides are TGTGCCAGCAGTTCAGGGCAGAGAGGCTACACCTTC.

The rearrangement uses TRBV9 and TRBJ2-2; tentative D call: TRBD1 (6 bases). V shed 4 bases and J shed 4 bases, with 11 bases lying between them. The CDR3 runs to 14 residues. The germline CDR1 and CDR2 sequences are SGDLS and YYNGEE. The CDR3 spells CASSPEGGTGELFF. The CDR3 region has the DNA TGTGCCAGCAGCCCAGAAGGGGGCACCGGGGAGCTGTTTTTT.

J is TRBJ2-2 and V is TRBV5-1; D call uncertain. The CDR3 is 17 residues long. V was clipped by 6 bases and J by 0 bases, with 18 bases between them. Germline V gene data show CDR1 as SGHRS and CDR2 as YFSETQ. CDR3 in amino acids: CASKPASYTSNTGELFF. In DNA, the CDR3 is TGCGCCAGCAAGCCGGCTAGTTACACATCGAACACCGGGGAGCTGTTTTTT.

This clone has a single count. The chain links TRBV19 to TRBJ1-5; D is unclear. Germline lookup yields CDR1 LNHDA and CDR2 SQIVND (reference sequence). Trimming cost V 6 bases and J 1 base, with 13 bases left between them. CDR3 size: 15 residues. The CDR3 here is CASRERAESNQPQHF. CDR3 sequence (DNA): TGTGCCAGTAGGGAGCGGGCGGAGAGCAATCAGCCCCAGCATTTT.

V and J are TRBV18 and TRBJ1-5, with 9 bases lining up with TRBD1. Germline-derived CDR1 and CDR2 are KGHSH and LQKENI. This CDR3 has 16 residues. J gave up 0 bases and V 9 bases, and 9 bases lay outside the gene matches. In nucleotides, the CDR3 is TGTGCCAGTCGAGCCGGGACAGGGTATAGCAATCAGCCCCAGCATTTT. Amino acid sequence: CASRAGTGYSNQPQHF. The full variable domain, rest sourced from reference TRBV18 and TRBJ1-5, is NAGVMQNPRHLVRRRGQEARLRCSPMKGHSHVYWYRQLPEEGLKFMVYLQKENIIDESGMPKERFSAEFPKEGPSILRIQQVVRGDSAAYFCASRAGTGYSNQPQHFGDGTRLSIL.

The chain uses TRBV5-1 and TRBJ2-4; 10 positions match TRBD2. Germline V gene data show CDR1 as SGHRS and CDR2 as YFSETQ. Trimming removed 4 bases from V and 3 bases from J; junction bases left unmatched: 4. The CDR3 is 15 amino acids. This CDR3 reads CASSRVAGGKNIQYF. CDR3 nucleotide sequence: TGCGCCAGCAGCCGTGTAGCGGGGGGCAAAAACATTCAGTACTTC.

The chain joins TRBV5-4 to TRBJ2-2, with 9 bases fitting TRBD2. V lost 10 bases and J lost 2; bases outside the gene matches: 12. This CDR3 spans 16 amino acids. CDR1 SGHNT and CDR2 YYREEE come from the germline V gene (reference sequence). CDR3 sequence: CASQVRGGGNTGELFF. The CDR3 DNA sequence: TGTGCCTCCCAGGTGCGGGGGGGCGGTAACACCGGGGAGCTGTTTTTT.

This sequence joins TRBV7-8 and TRBJ1-4; tentative D call: TRBD1 (5 bases). This CDR3 comprises 17 residues. Germline V lookup: CDR1 SGHVS, CDR2 FQNEAQ. V was cut by 5 bases and J by 0 bases, with 16 bases left in between. The CDR3 loop is CASSLPGRVATNEKLFF. For the CDR3, the DNA is TGTGCCAGCAGCCTCCCAGGCAGGGTTGCAACTAATGAAAAACTGTTTTTT.

This clone was detected only once. The chain couples TRBV28 to TRBJ2-7; 9 nucleotides align to TRBD1. This CDR3 has 13 residues. Trimming at V came to 6 bases and at J to 3 bases, leaving 3 bases not matched to a gene. Germline CDR1 reads MDHEN; CDR2 reads SYDVKM. DNA of the CDR3: TGTGCCAGCAGGTCGGGACAGGGCTACGAGCAGTACTTC. Its protein is CASRSGQGYEQYF.

This sequence joins TRBV12-3 or TRBV12-4 and TRBJ1-3, with D possibly being TRBD1 (6 bases). The V gene lost 2 bases and the J gene lost 4 bases, with 6 bases spanning the gap. This CDR3 comprises 13 residues. The DNA for the CDR3 is TGTGCCAGCAGTTTAAGGGGGGGAAACACCATATATTTT. It codes for CASSLRGGNTIYF.

This clone is categorized as medium-sized. The identical CDR3 is also encoded by other nucleotide sequences in the sample. V gene TRBV6-4 combines with J gene TRBJ2-3; 8 bases map to TRBD2. The CDR3 has 15 amino acids. Germline lookup yields CDR1 MRHNA and CDR2 SNTAGT. J gave up 1 base and V 0 bases, and 0 bases lay outside the gene matches. The CDR3 DNA reads TGTGCCAGCAGTGACTCTAGCGGGGGCACAGATACGCAGTATTTT. Its translation: CASSDSSGGTDTQYF.

CDR3 in DNA: TGCGCCAGCAGAGCCCCCCTAGGCAAATCCTACAATGAGCAGTTCTTC. Its protein product is CASRAPLGKSYNEQFF. The chain couples TRBV5-1 to TRBJ2-1; D is uncertain. Germline V gene lookup returns CDR1 SGHRS and CDR2 YFSETQ. V was cut by 5 bases and J by 1 base, with 16 bases left in between. The CDR3 covers 16 residues.

This chain uses TRBV7-6 with TRBJ2-5, with D maybe TRBD1 (5 bases). With 5 bases removed from V and 4 bases from J, the gap between germline ends came to 17 bases. The CDR3 contains 15 residues. The V gene's germline CDR1 is SGHVS and CDR2 FNYEAQ. The chain's CDR3 is CASSPIGGARETQYF. In nucleotides, the CDR3 is TGTGCCAGCAGCCCAATCGGTGGGGCCAGAGAGACCCAGTACTTC.

The rearrangement joins TRBV7-2 to TRBJ1-2; D gene ambiguous. Trimming stripped 2 bases from V and 1 base from J, with 8 bases between. The CDR3 loop spans 14 amino acids. CDR1 SGHTA and CDR2 FQGNSA come from the germline V gene. The CDR3 nucleotides are TGTGCCAGCAGCTTAAACCGAGTTAACTATGGCTACACCTTC. It translates to CASSLNRVNYGYTF.

This clone was seen once. The rearrangement joins TRBV4-3 to TRBJ2-3; D not resolved. V shed 0 bases and J shed 1 base, with 5 bases lying between them. The germline V gene encodes CDR1 LGHNA and CDR2 YSLEER. CDR3 length equals 14 residues. CDR3 DNA: TGCGCCAGCAGCCAAGATCCCGGCACAGATACGCAGTATTTT. Residues: CASSQDPGTDTQYF.

The chain employs TRBV9 and TRBJ2-4, with TRBD2 matching 14 bases. There are 15 residues in the CDR3. Germline V gene lookup returns CDR1 SGDLS and CDR2 YYNGEE. The V segment lost 2 bases and the J segment 7 bases; nucleotides outside the gene matches: 2. The CDR3 DNA reads TGTGCCAGCAGCGTGACTAGCGGGGGGGCGAACATTCAGTACTTC. Translated, it gives CASSVTSGGANIQYF.

The chain has TRBV2 and TRBJ1-1; weak D call: TRBD1 (5 bases). The V gene lost 3 bases and the J gene lost 1 base, with 9 bases spanning the gap. The CDR3 extends over 14 amino acids. In germline, CDR1 is SNHLY, CDR2 FYNNEI. CDR3 nucleotide sequence: TGTGCCAGCAGTGACACAGGCGGGAACACTGAAGCTTTCTTT. Protein sequence: CASSDTGGNTEAFF.

V and J are TRBV28 and TRBJ1-1, with 7 positions matching TRBD1. V lost 7 bases to trimming and J lost 4 bases; unmatched junction nucleotides: 6. The germline gives CDR1 MDHEN, CDR2 SYDVKM. This CDR3 contains 13 residues. CDR3 sequence: CASTDRVATEAFF. The CDR3 DNA is TGTGCCAGCACCGACAGGGTGGCCACTGAAGCTTTCTTT.

The chain joins TRBV30 to TRBJ2-7, with TRBD2 as a possible D gene (5 bases). V gave up 3 bases and J gave up 6 bases, with 18 bases separating them. From germline, CDR1 is GTSNPN and CDR2 SVGIG (reference sequence). The CDR3 extends over 14 amino acids. The CDR3 region is CAWSAIRGLSEQYF. CDR3 coding DNA: TGTGCCTGGAGCGCTATACGGGGTCTTTCCGAGCAGTACTTC. The full variable domain, in which reference TRBV30 and TRBJ2-7 provide the parts outside the CDR3, is SQTIHQWPATLVQPVGSPLSLECTVEGTSNPNLYWYRQAAGRGLQLLFYSVGIGQISSEVPQNLSASRPQDRQFILSSKKLLLSDSGFYLCAWSAIRGLSEQYFGPGTRLTVT.

This clone came up once. Its ends do not fully match the called genes, so a read error is possible. This chain links TRBV3-1 (or the pseudogene TRBV3-2) with TRBJ1-1, with 7 bases lining up with TRBD1. The CDR3 contains 16 residues. CDR1 and CDR2 (germline): LGHDT, YNNKEL (reference sequence). CDR3 loop: CASSQGPTGSSTEAFF. The CDR3 region has the DNA TGTGCCAGCAGTCAAGGGCCGACAGGGTCGTCGACTGAAGCTTTCTTT.